The clone carrying this T cell receptor beta chain was picked up a small number of times. The antigen remains unidentified. This specimen comes from a study of beta chain features in type 1 diabetes. In the study overall: No age, gender or cell yield differences were seen between patients and healthy donors.

Per germline, CDR1 SGHDT and CDR2 YYEEEE. The length of the CDR3 is 16 residues. Trimming at V came to 3 bases and at J to 1 base, leaving 6 bases not matched to a gene. Study-wide results and caveats: Individuals with type 1 diabetes displayed fewer insertions and more deletions at VDJ junctions.

Investigators reverse transcribed all isolated RNA, so they sequenced expressed TCRB transcripts. Naive, central memory and regulatory T cell samples yielded about 3.57 million reads on average. Sequenced by immunoSEQ multiplex PCR; TCRdb stores in-frame clones only, minus some. The table lists some 900,000 clones, roughly 15% of them singletons. The TCR comes from a woman aged 18-30 years in good health. Input material: naive CD4+ T cells from blood. The V call is TRBV5-6, the J call TRBJ2-5; 10 bases align to TRBD1. The CDR3 nucleotides are TGTGCCAGCAGCTGGGGCAGGACAGGGGGCCAAGAGACCCAGTACTTC. Protein: CASSWGRTGGQETQYF. The full variable domain, in which reference TRBV5-6 and TRBJ2-5 provide the parts outside the CDR3, is DAGVTQSPTHLIKTRGQQVTLRCSPKSGHDTVSWYQQALGQGPQFIFQYYEEEERQRGNFPDRFSGHQFPNYSSELNVNALLLGDSALYLCASSWGRTGGQETQYFGPGTRLLVL.